One sample yielded the 13 T cell receptor beta chains listed below, sequenced in a study of T cell responses to AZD1222 COVID-19 vaccine. Only in-frame clones appear in the TCRdb table, and some are missing; sequencing was by immunoSEQ multiplex PCR. The sample has over 130,000 clones, roughly nine tenths seen once. The material was peripheral blood, obtained 28 days after the second AZD1222 dose. The receptors stem from an adult who received the AZD1222 COVID-19 vaccine.

V and J are TRBV6-2 or TRBV6-3 and TRBJ1-1; 7 bases agree with TRBD1. V dropped 5 bases and J dropped 7; count of bases not matched to a gene: 13. The CDR3 has 15 amino acids. Germline CDR1 is MNHEY and CDR2 is SVGEGT. The CDR3 nucleotides are TGTGCCAGCAGTCCCGAGAGGGGGCTGTTTAGTGAAGCTTTCTTT. It codes for CASSPERGLFSEAFF.

The V gene is TRBV3-1 (or the pseudogene TRBV3-2), the J gene TRBJ1-1; D perhaps matches TRBD1 (6 bases). In germline, CDR1 is LGHDT, CDR2 YNNKEL (reference sequence). This CDR3 spans 13 amino acids. V dropped 4 bases and J dropped 6 bases, with 12 bases sitting between them. CDR3 sequence reads: CASSRPPGAEAFF. The DNA of the CDR3 is TGTGCCAGCAGCCGTCCTCCAGGGGCTGAAGCTTTCTTT.

The rearrangement links TRBV6-1 to TRBJ2-2, with D tentatively TRBD2 (5 bases). There are 15 residues in the CDR3. Per the germline V gene, CDR1 is MNHNS and CDR2 is SASEGT. V was pared by 2 bases and J by 7 bases, with 14 bases between. This CDR3 is CASSEPLGVNGELFF. CDR3 DNA sequence: TGTGCCAGCAGTGAACCGCTCGGGGTTAACGGGGAGCTGTTTTTT.

The chain carries TRBV7-3 and TRBJ2-6; 7 bases are a match to TRBD1. This CDR3 contains 17 residues. V lost 5 bases and J lost 0; bases outside the gene matches: 7. Germline V gene lookup returns CDR1 SGHTA and CDR2 FQGTGA. Here the CDR3 DNA reads TGTGCCAGCAGCCCCGACAGGGTTTACTCTGGGGCCAACGTCCTGACTTTC. Encoded protein: CASSPDRVYSGANVLTF.

The chain employs TRBV7-3 and TRBJ2-2; 8 bases agree with TRBD2. The CDR3 contains 15 residues. The germline CDR1 and CDR2 sequences are SGHTA and FQGTGA. Unmatched junction bases numbered 3, after V lost 0 bases and J lost 6 bases. DNA of the CDR3: TGTGCCAGCAGCTTAACAGCGGGAGACTCCGGGGAGCTGTTTTTT. Translated: CASSLTAGDSGELFF.

V gene TRBV14 combines with J gene TRBJ2-1; TRBD2 might be the D (5 bases). V was shortened by 4 bases and J by 8 bases, with 15 bases between the two germline ends. The CDR3 has 14 residues. Germline loops: CDR1 SGHDN, CDR2 FVKESK. CDR3 coding DNA: TGTGCCAGCAGCCGGAGGTCCAGTCGCGATGAGCAGTTCTTC. Protein product: CASSRRSSRDEQFF.

The count of this clone is one. The chain links TRBV9 to TRBJ1-1; TRBD1 matches at 12 bases. Germline V gene data show CDR1 as SGDLS and CDR2 as YYNGEE. The length of the CDR3 is 15 residues. V gave up 6 bases and J gave up 0 bases; unmatched junction bases: 3. DNA for the CDR3: TGTGCCAGCACCGGGACAGGGGGCTTGAACACTGAAGCTTTCTTT. Encoded protein: CASTGTGGLNTEAFF.

The chain is built from TRBV12-3 or TRBV12-4 and TRBJ1-1, with D unclear. With 6 bases removed from V and 0 bases from J, the gap between germline ends came to 5 bases. This CDR3 contains 12 residues. The CDR3 reads CASSTLNTEAFF. The CDR3 coding sequence is TGTGCCAGCAGCACACTGAACACTGAAGCTTTCTTT.

This chain links TRBV4-1 with TRBJ2-1; D possibly uses TRBD1 or TRBD2 (5 bases each). This CDR3 is 15 amino acids long. V gave up 5 bases and J gave up 0 bases, with 11 bases separating them. Germline-derived CDR1 and CDR2 are MGHRA and YSYEKL. The CDR3 DNA sequence: TGCGCCAGCAGCAGTTGGGACCGCTCCTACAATGAGCAGTTCTTC. It yields the protein CASSSWDRSYNEQFF.

The rearrangement joins TRBV27 to TRBJ2-1; 7 positions match TRBD2. Germline lookup yields CDR1 MNHEY and CDR2 SMNVEV (reference sequence). The CDR3 sequence is 14 residues long. V shed 8 bases and J 1 base; nucleotides not matched to a gene: 5. CDR3: CASSREASYNEQFF. The CDR3 region has the DNA TGTGCCAGCTCACGGGAGGCGTCCTACAATGAGCAGTTCTTC.

The chain uses TRBV6-5 and TRBJ2-7; perhaps TRBD1 as D (6 bases). Trimming pared 8 bases from V and 3 bases from J, leaving 11 bases between. Germline CDR1 reads MNHEY; CDR2 reads SVGAGI. The CDR3 is made up of 12 amino acids. The CDR3 coding sequence is TGTGCCAGCCGGGACACCCGCTACGAGCAGTACTTC. This encodes CASRDTRYEQYF.

The rearrangement uses TRBV11-2 and TRBJ2-3; D is unclear. Looked up from germline, CDR1 is SGHAT and CDR2 is FQNNGV. Trimming shortened V by 5 bases and J by 1 base, and 1 base separated the two germline ends. The CDR3 contains 11 residues. CDR3: CASSRTDTQYF. In nucleotides, the CDR3 is TGTGCCAGCAGCCGCACAGATACGCAGTATTTT.

This clone came up a few times. The rearrangement joins TRBV7-2 to TRBJ1-3, with D unclear. CDR1 and CDR2 from the germline V gene are SGHTA and FQGNSA. The length of the CDR3 is 13 residues. Trimming left V 3 bases short and J 4 bases short, with 7 bases between. Written as DNA, the CDR3 is TGTGCCAGCAGCTTTGGAGGGGGAAACACCATATATTTT. Protein sequence: CASSFGGGNTIYF.